Sequencing of this T cell receptor beta chain was carried out in a study of cytomegalovirus exposure and HLA in healthy donors. The study's findings and limits: The investigators catalogued some 150 TCR beta chains as cytomegalovirus-associated.

In the case of this clone: Its specificity is unknown.

Use of 60 Vbeta and 13 Jbeta primers characterized the PCR. The data were produced by immunoSEQ multiplex PCR, yet TCRdb's version contains in-frame clones alone and is incomplete. The table has 100,000 to 120,000 clones, over 80% seen once. The germline V gene encodes CDR1 SQVTM and CDR2 ANQGSEA. V was cut by 3 bases and J by 7 bases, with 25 bases left in between. The CDR3 is 17 residues long. The TCR originated in a man aged 18 to 35 in good health and CMV-seronegative. The sequenced sample was PBMCs. The chain employs TRBV29-1 and TRBJ2-1, with D possibly TRBD2 on 5 matching bases. As DNA, the CDR3 is TGCAGCGTTGAGACACTCCTTGGGCGGAGGATCTCGAATGAGCAGTTCTTC. Amino acid sequence: CSVETLLGRRISNEQFF.